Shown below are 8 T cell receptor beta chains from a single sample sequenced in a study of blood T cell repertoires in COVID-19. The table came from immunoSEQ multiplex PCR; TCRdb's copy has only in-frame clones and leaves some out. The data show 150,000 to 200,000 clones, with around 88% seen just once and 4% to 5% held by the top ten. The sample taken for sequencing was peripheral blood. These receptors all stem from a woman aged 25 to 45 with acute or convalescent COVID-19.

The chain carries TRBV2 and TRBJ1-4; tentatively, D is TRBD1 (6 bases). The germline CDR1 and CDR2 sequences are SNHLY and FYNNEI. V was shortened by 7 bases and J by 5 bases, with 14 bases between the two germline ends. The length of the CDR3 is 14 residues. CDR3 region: CASIFRGPNEKLFF. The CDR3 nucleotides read TGTGCCAGCATTTTCAGGGGCCCAAATGAAAAACTGTTTTTT.

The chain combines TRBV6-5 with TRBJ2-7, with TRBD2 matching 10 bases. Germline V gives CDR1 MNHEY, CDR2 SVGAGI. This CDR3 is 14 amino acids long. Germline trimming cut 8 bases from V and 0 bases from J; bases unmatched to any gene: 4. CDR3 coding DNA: TGTGCCAGCGGTAGCGGGGGGTACTCCTACGAGCAGTACTTC. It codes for CASGSGGYSYEQYF.

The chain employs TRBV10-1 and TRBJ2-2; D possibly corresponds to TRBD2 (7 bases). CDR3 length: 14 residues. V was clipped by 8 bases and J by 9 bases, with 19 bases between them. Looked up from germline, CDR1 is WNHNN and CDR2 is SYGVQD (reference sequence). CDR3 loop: CASQEGGGRRELFF. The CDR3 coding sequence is TGCGCCAGCCAAGAGGGGGGGGGCCGGAGGGAGCTGTTTTTT.

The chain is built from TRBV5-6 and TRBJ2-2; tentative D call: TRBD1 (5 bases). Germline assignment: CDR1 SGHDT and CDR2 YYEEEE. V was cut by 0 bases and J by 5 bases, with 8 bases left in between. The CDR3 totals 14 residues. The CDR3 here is CASSLGGVTGELFF. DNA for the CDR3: TGTGCCAGCAGCTTGGGGGGCGTAACCGGGGAGCTGTTTTTT.

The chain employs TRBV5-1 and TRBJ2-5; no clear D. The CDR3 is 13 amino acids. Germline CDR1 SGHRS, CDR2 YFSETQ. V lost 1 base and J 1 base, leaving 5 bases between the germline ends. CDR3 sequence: CASSLYGQETQYF. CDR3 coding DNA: TGCGCCAGCAGCTTGTACGGCCAAGAGACCCAGTACTTC.

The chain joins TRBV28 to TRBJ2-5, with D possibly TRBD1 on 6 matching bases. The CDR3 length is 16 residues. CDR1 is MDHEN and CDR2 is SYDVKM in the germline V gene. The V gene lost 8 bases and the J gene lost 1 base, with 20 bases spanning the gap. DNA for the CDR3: TGTGCCAGCGGTAGTTTAAGACAGGAGTCCCAAGAGACCCAGTACTTC. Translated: CASGSLRQESQETQYF. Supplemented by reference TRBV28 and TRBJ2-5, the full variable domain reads DVKVTQSSRYLVKRTGEKVFLECVQDMDHENMFWYRQDPGLGLRLIYFSYDVKMKEKGDIPEGYSVSREKKERFSLILESASTNQTSMYLCASGSLRQESQETQYFGPGTRLLVL.

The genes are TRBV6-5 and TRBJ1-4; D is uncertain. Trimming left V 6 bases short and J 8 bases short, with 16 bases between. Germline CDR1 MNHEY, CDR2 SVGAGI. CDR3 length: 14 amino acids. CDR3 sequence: CASSKHGREEKLFF. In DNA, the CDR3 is TGTGCCAGCAGCAAACACGGGAGGGAGGAAAAACTGTTTTTT.

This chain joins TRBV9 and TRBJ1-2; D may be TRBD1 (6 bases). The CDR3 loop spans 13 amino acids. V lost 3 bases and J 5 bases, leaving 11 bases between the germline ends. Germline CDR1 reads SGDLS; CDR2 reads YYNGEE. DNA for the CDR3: TGTGCCAGCAGCGCAACAGGGAATTATGGCTACACCTTC. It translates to CASSATGNYGYTF.